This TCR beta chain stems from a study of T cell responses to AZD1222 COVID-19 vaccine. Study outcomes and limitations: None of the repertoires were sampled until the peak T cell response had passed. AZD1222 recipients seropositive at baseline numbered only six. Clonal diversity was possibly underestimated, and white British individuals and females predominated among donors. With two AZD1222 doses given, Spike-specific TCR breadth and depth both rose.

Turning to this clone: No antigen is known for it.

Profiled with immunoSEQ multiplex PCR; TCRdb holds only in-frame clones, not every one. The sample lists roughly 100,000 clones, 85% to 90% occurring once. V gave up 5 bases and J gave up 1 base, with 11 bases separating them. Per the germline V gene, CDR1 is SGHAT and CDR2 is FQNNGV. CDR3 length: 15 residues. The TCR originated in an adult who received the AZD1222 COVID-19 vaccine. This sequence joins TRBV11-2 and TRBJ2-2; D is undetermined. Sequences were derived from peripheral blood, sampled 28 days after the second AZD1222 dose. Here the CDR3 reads CASSRFLMNTGELFF. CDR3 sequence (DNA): TGTGCCAGCAGCCGCTTCCTAATGAACACCGGGGAGCTGTTTTTT. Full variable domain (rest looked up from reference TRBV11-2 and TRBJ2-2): EAGVAQSPRYKIIEKRQSVAFWCNPISGHATLYWYQQILGQGPKLLIQFQNNGVVDDSQLPKDRFSAERLKGVDSTLKIQPAKLEDSAVYLCASSRFLMNTGELFFGEGSRLTVL.